A selection of T cell receptor beta chains follows, all from one sample in a study of T cells in Graves' hyperthyroidism and ophthalmopathy. TCRdb used MiXCR to reprocess the multiplex PCR reads, holding one entry per CDR3 protein. The data contain 300,000 to 450,000 distinct CDR3 sequences, under 15% of them singletons. Sequenced material: blood. All receptors come from a woman aged 30 to 39 with Graves' hyperthyroidism. Both conserved end residues are part of each CDR3. D genes are given only for firm matches. The listing skips clone size in some rows; elsewhere it reads once, few, many or a size class.

D gene: TRBD2
J gene: TRBJ2-3
V gene: TRBV28
clone size: few
CDR3 DNA: TGTGCCAGCAGTGGGACTAGCGGGGCTGGCACAGATACGCAGTATTTT
CDR3 protein: CASSGTSGAGTDTQYF

D gene: TRBD1
J gene: TRBJ1-4
V gene: TRBV12-3/TRBV12-4
clone size: -
CDR3 DNA: TGTGCCAGCAGTCCACGACAGGGGGGGGGAGAAAAACTGTTTTTT
CDR3 protein: CASSPRQGGGEKLFF

D gene: TRBD1
J gene: TRBJ1-3
V gene: TRBV12-5
clone size: -
CDR3 DNA: TGTGCTAGTGGTCGGACAGGGGGAAACACCATATATTTT
CDR3 protein: CASGRTGGNTIYF

D gene: -
J gene: TRBJ2-7
V gene: TRBV27
clone size: -
CDR3 DNA: TGTGCCAGTCCACTGCAGGGCTCCTACAATGAGCAGTACTTC
CDR3 protein: CASPLQGSYNEQYF

D gene: TRBD1
J gene: TRBJ1-2
V gene: TRBV28
clone size: many
CDR3 DNA: TGTGCCAGCAGGACAGGGACGGGCTTGGATGGCTACACCTTC
CDR3 protein: CASRTGTGLDGYTF

D gene: TRBD2
J gene: TRBJ2-1
V gene: TRBV11-3
clone size: many
CDR3 DNA: TGTGCCAGCAGCCCCGGTGGGGGACTAGCTGATAACAATGAGCAGTTCTTC
CDR3 protein: CASSPGGGLADNNEQFF

D gene: -
J gene: TRBJ1-4
V gene: TRBV5-1
clone size: -
CDR3 DNA: TGCGCCAGCAGCATATCCGGGATTAATGAAAAACTGTTTTTT
CDR3 protein: CASSISGINEKLFF

D gene: -
J gene: TRBJ2-1
V gene: TRBV7-3
clone size: -
CDR3 DNA: TGTGCCAGCAGCTTAACATGGGCGGCCCCTTACAATGAGCAGTTCTTC
CDR3 protein: CASSLTWAAPYNEQFF

D gene: TRBD2
J gene: TRBJ2-3
V gene: TRBV7-8
clone size: few
CDR3 DNA: TGTGCCAGCAGCCTCACGGGGGGGAACGCGAGCCCTCCCCGGTATTTT
CDR3 protein: CASSLTGGNASPPRYF

D gene: -
J gene: TRBJ2-5
V gene: TRBV30
clone size: many
CDR3 DNA: TGTGCCTGGAGACAGCAAGAGACCCAGTACTTC
CDR3 protein: CAWRQQETQYF

D gene: TRBD2
J gene: TRBJ2-1
V gene: TRBV5-1
clone size: -
CDR3 DNA: TGCGCCAGCAGCTTGGAGGGACTAGCGGGAGGGCGGGTAATGAATGAGCAGTTCTTC
CDR3 protein: CASSLEGLAGGRVMNEQFF

D gene: -
J gene: TRBJ2-3
V gene: TRBV7-9
clone size: few
CDR3 DNA: TGTGCCATATCAGAGACGGCTAGCACAGATACGCAGTATTTT
CDR3 protein: CAISETASTDTQYF

D gene: TRBD1
J gene: TRBJ2-7
V gene: TRBV5-1
clone size: -
CDR3 DNA: TGCGCCAGCAGCTTGGCCTGGGACAGGAATGTAGAGCAGTACTTC
CDR3 protein: CASSLAWDRNVEQYF

D gene: -
J gene: TRBJ1-2
V gene: TRBV7-9
clone size: few
CDR3 DNA: TGTGCCAGCAGCTCCGACTCGAGCAGGACCGCTAACTATGGCTACACCTTC
CDR3 protein: CASSSDSSRTANYGYTF

D gene: -
J gene: TRBJ1-2
V gene: TRBV28
clone size: many
CDR3 DNA: TGTGCCAGCAGCTGGGGGCGCTACGGCTACACCTTC
CDR3 protein: CASSWGRYGYTF

D gene: -
J gene: TRBJ2-1
V gene: TRBV18
clone size: many
CDR3 DNA: TGTGCCAGCTCACCTATGGGCCCATACAATGAGCAGTTCTTC
CDR3 protein: CASSPMGPYNEQFF

D gene: -
J gene: TRBJ2-1
V gene: TRBV19
clone size: -
CDR3 DNA: TGTGCCAGTAGTGACCCCGACAGCATCTACAATGAGCAGTTCTTC
CDR3 protein: CASSDPDSIYNEQFF

D gene: -
J gene: TRBJ1-6
V gene: TRBV28
clone size: many
CDR3 DNA: TGTGCCACCTGGGGACGGGGGGGGAATTCACCCCTCCACTTT
CDR3 protein: CATWGRGGNSPLHF

D gene: TRBD2
J gene: TRBJ2-4
V gene: TRBV30
clone size: many
CDR3 DNA: TGTGCCTGGAGTGGACTAGCGGGAGCCAAAAACATTCAGTACTTC
CDR3 protein: CAWSGLAGAKNIQYF

D gene: -
J gene: TRBJ2-2
V gene: TRBV18
clone size: many
CDR3 DNA: TGTGCCAGCTCACCAGGCGCGGACACCGGGGAGCTGTTTTTT
CDR3 protein: CASSPGADTGELFF

D gene: -
J gene: TRBJ2-7
V gene: TRBV3-1
clone size: -
CDR3 DNA: TGTGCCAGCAGCTCCGACAGCGCCGAGCAGTACTTC
CDR3 protein: CASSSDSAEQYF

D gene: -
J gene: TRBJ2-7
V gene: TRBV20-1
clone size: many
CDR3 DNA: TGCAGTGCAACACAGCCAGCTAAAGACGAGCAGTACTTC
CDR3 protein: CSATQPAKDEQYF

D gene: TRBD2
J gene: TRBJ2-7
V gene: TRBV28
clone size: many
CDR3 DNA: TGTGCCAGCAGTTCGTTTGGGAGCGGGAGGCCTTACGAGCAGTACTTC
CDR3 protein: CASSSFGSGRPYEQYF

D gene: -
J gene: TRBJ2-2
V gene: TRBV11-3
clone size: -
CDR3 DNA: TGTGCCAGCAGAGGTTTCACCGGGGAGCTGTTTTTT
CDR3 protein: CASRGFTGELFF

D gene: -
J gene: TRBJ2-2
V gene: TRBV20-1
clone size: few
CDR3 DNA: TGCAGTGCGCGACCTAGCGGACAGCCAACCGGGAAGCTGTTTTTT
CDR3 protein: CSARPSGQPTGKLFF

D gene: TRBD2
J gene: TRBJ2-5
V gene: TRBV5-8
clone size: few
CDR3 DNA: TGTGCCAGCAGCTCCGGGACTAGAAAACTGGAGACCCAGTACTTC
CDR3 protein: CASSSGTRKLETQYF

D gene: -
J gene: TRBJ2-5
V gene: TRBV20-1
clone size: few
CDR3 DNA: TGCAGTGCTAGAGATGTAGGAGGGGGCCGACAAGAGACCCAGTACTTC
CDR3 protein: CSARDVGGGRQETQYF

D gene: TRBD2
J gene: TRBJ2-1
V gene: TRBV18
clone size: few
CDR3 DNA: TGTGCCAGCTCACCAATAGCGGGAGGGGCCAATGAGCAGTTCTTC
CDR3 protein: CASSPIAGGANEQFF

D gene: TRBD2
J gene: TRBJ2-7
V gene: TRBV5-1
clone size: -
CDR3 DNA: TGCGCCAGCAGCTGGGGGACTAGTTCTCCCTACGAGCAGTACTTC
CDR3 protein: CASSWGTSSPYEQYF

D gene: -
J gene: TRBJ2-2
V gene: TRBV7-9
clone size: -
CDR3 DNA: TGTGCCAGCAGCTTACGGGAGTCTCACACCGGGGGGCTGTTTTTT
CDR3 protein: CASSLRESHTGGLFF

D gene: -
J gene: TRBJ1-1
V gene: TRBV12-3/TRBV12-4
clone size: many
CDR3 DNA: TGTGCCAGCAGTCCTACAGGGACGATGAACACTGAAGCTTTCTTT
CDR3 protein: CASSPTGTMNTEAFF

D gene: -
J gene: TRBJ2-1
V gene: TRBV19
clone size: -
CDR3 DNA: TGTGCCAGTAGTCCCAAGGTAGCCCGCAATGAGCAGTTCTTC
CDR3 protein: CASSPKVARNEQFF

D gene: TRBD2
J gene: TRBJ2-3
V gene: TRBV11-2
clone size: many
CDR3 DNA: TGTGCCAGCAGCTTAAGAGGACTAGCCACAGATACGCAGTATTTT
CDR3 protein: CASSLRGLATDTQYF

D gene: -
J gene: TRBJ1-4
V gene: TRBV2
clone size: many
CDR3 DNA: TGTGCCAGCTCTGCAGGACCCTCAACTAATGAAAAACTGTTTTTT
CDR3 protein: CASSAGPSTNEKLFF

D gene: TRBD1
J gene: TRBJ1-2
V gene: TRBV6-1
clone size: many
CDR3 DNA: TGTGCCAGCAGTCCTCGCCAGGGGGACGGCTATGGCTACACCTTC
CDR3 protein: CASSPRQGDGYGYTF

D gene: -
J gene: TRBJ2-7
V gene: TRBV3-1
clone size: few
CDR3 DNA: TGTGCCAGCAGCCAAGGTTACGGAGCCTACGAGCAGTACTTC
CDR3 protein: CASSQGYGAYEQYF

D gene: -
J gene: TRBJ2-1
V gene: TRBV7-3
clone size: many
CDR3 DNA: TGTGCCAGCAGTTCCTCGGGGGGCGGGCTCGATGAGCAGTTCTTC
CDR3 protein: CASSSSGGGLDEQFF

D gene: TRBD2
J gene: TRBJ2-3
V gene: TRBV7-9
clone size: many
CDR3 DNA: TGTGCCAGCAGCCCAAGGAGTGTGGGCGCGGGAGGCCGGACCAAGACAGATACGCAGTATTTT
CDR3 protein: CASSPRSVGAGGRTKTDTQYF

D gene: -
J gene: TRBJ2-4
V gene: TRBV7-2
clone size: few
CDR3 DNA: TGTGCCAGCAGCTCCCTGGGGGTAACCAAAAACATTCAGTACTTC
CDR3 protein: CASSSLGVTKNIQYF

D gene: -
J gene: TRBJ2-1
V gene: TRBV7-9
clone size: -
CDR3 DNA: TGTGCCAGCAAGATAACGGGGCCCTACAATGAGCAGTTCTTC
CDR3 protein: CASKITGPYNEQFF

D gene: TRBD2
J gene: TRBJ2-1
V gene: TRBV19
clone size: few
CDR3 DNA: TGTGCCAGTAGTATAGAGCCTAGCGGTCGCTCCTACAATGAGCAGTTCTTC
CDR3 protein: CASSIEPSGRSYNEQFF

D gene: TRBD2
J gene: TRBJ2-3
V gene: TRBV20-1
clone size: few
CDR3 DNA: TGCAGTGCCCCCCGGGGGGGAGAAGGAACAGATACGCAGTATTTT
CDR3 protein: CSAPRGGEGTDTQYF

D gene: TRBD2
J gene: TRBJ2-7
V gene: TRBV7-9
clone size: -
CDR3 DNA: TGTGCCAGCAGAGTGGGGGGGACGGATTACGAGCAGTACTTC
CDR3 protein: CASRVGGTDYEQYF

D gene: TRBD1
J gene: TRBJ1-1
V gene: TRBV3-1
clone size: few
CDR3 DNA: TGTGCCAGCAGCCTCGGGACAGGTCCCCGTGAGGCTTTCTTT
CDR3 protein: CASSLGTGPREAFF

D gene: -
J gene: TRBJ1-1
V gene: TRBV4-1
clone size: -
CDR3 DNA: TGCGCCAGCAGCCAAGTAGGGGCTTCCGAAGCTTTCTTT
CDR3 protein: CASSQVGASEAFF

D gene: -
J gene: TRBJ2-5
V gene: TRBV29-1
clone size: many
CDR3 DNA: TGCAGCGTTGATACGAGTTACCAAGAGACCCAGTACTTC
CDR3 protein: CSVDTSYQETQYF

D gene: -
J gene: TRBJ2-3
V gene: TRBV9
clone size: few
CDR3 DNA: TGTGCCAGCAGCAGTACACTTTCACGAGGAGATACGCAGTATTTT
CDR3 protein: CASSSTLSRGDTQYF

D gene: -
J gene: TRBJ1-1
V gene: TRBV7-8
clone size: few
CDR3 DNA: TGTGCCAGCAGCCTAGGGGTGGACGGCACTGAAGCTTTCTTT
CDR3 protein: CASSLGVDGTEAFF

D gene: TRBD2
J gene: TRBJ2-3
V gene: TRBV15
clone size: few
CDR3 DNA: TGTGCCACCAGCAGACCCGGGACTAGCGGGAGAGGGAGCACAGATACGCAGTATTTT
CDR3 protein: CATSRPGTSGRGSTDTQYF

D gene: -
J gene: TRBJ2-1
V gene: TRBV11-3
clone size: many
CDR3 DNA: TGTGCCAGCAGCTTAGACAACTACAATGAGCAGTTCTTC
CDR3 protein: CASSLDNYNEQFF

D gene: -
J gene: TRBJ1-4
V gene: TRBV10-2
clone size: -
CDR3 DNA: TGCGCCAGCAGTCCCCAGGGCGAAAAACTGTTTTTT
CDR3 protein: CASSPQGEKLFF

D gene: TRBD1
J gene: TRBJ2-7
V gene: TRBV28
clone size: many
CDR3 DNA: TGTGCCAGCAGTCAACCGGGACAGGGGAATTACGAGCAGTACTTC
CDR3 protein: CASSQPGQGNYEQYF

D gene: TRBD2
J gene: TRBJ2-1
V gene: TRBV7-9
clone size: -
CDR3 DNA: TGTGCCAGCAGCTTCCCCGGGACTAGCGTTAGCTCCTACAATGAGCAGTTCTTC
CDR3 protein: CASSFPGTSVSSYNEQFF

D gene: -
J gene: TRBJ2-3
V gene: TRBV29-1
clone size: -
CDR3 DNA: TGCAGCGCTGGACGTAGACTAGGAGGAAACACAGATACGCAGTATTTT
CDR3 protein: CSAGRRLGGNTDTQYF

D gene: TRBD1
J gene: TRBJ2-1
V gene: TRBV5-1
clone size: many
CDR3 DNA: TGCGCCAGCAGCTTGGGGGGGACAGGGGCCTACAATGAGCAGTTCTTC
CDR3 protein: CASSLGGTGAYNEQFF

D gene: -
J gene: TRBJ1-1
V gene: TRBV29-1
clone size: few
CDR3 DNA: TGCAGCGCCCAAAGGGGCACTGAAGCTTTCTTT
CDR3 protein: CSAQRGTEAFF

D gene: -
J gene: TRBJ2-1
V gene: TRBV29-1
clone size: -
CDR3 DNA: TGCAGCGTTGAAACCCCGCTGAATGAGCAGTTCTTC
CDR3 protein: CSVETPLNEQFF

D gene: -
J gene: TRBJ2-3
V gene: TRBV5-1
clone size: few
CDR3 DNA: TGCGCCAGCAGCCTCGATAATCCAGATACGCAGTATTTT
CDR3 protein: CASSLDNPDTQYF

D gene: -
J gene: TRBJ2-2
V gene: TRBV25-1
clone size: few
CDR3 DNA: TGTGCCAGCACCTCCATCCTTGACACCGGGGAGCTGTTTTTT
CDR3 protein: CASTSILDTGELFF

D gene: TRBD1
J gene: TRBJ1-1
V gene: TRBV6-1
clone size: many
CDR3 DNA: TGTGCCAGCAGTTATTGCCCGGGACAGAGGAACACTGAAGCTTTCTTT
CDR3 protein: CASSYCPGQRNTEAFF